This entry lists 23 T cell receptor beta chains sequenced from one sample in a study of Graves' ophthalmopathy and Graves' hyperthyroidism. Amplification from RNA transcripts yielded the TCR beta CDR3 regions. Amplification began with first-round RT-PCR using HTBI primers, then second-round multiplex PCR was performed. TCRdb reprocessed the multiplex PCR reads via MiXCR and lists one record per CDR3 protein. The sample has 650,000 to 900,000 distinct CDR3 sequences; approximately 40% are singletons. Specimen: peripheral blood. The receptors here all came from an adult man with Graves' ophthalmopathy.

The rearrangement joins TRBV7-2 to TRBJ1-3, with no clear D. The CDR3 spans 14 residues. V lost 5 bases to trimming and J lost 0 bases, with 8 bases between them. CDR1 and CDR2 from the germline V gene are SGHTA and FQGNSA. Here the CDR3 DNA reads TGTGCCAGCAGCCCCCAAAGCTCTGGAAACACCATATATTTT. Translation gives CASSPQSSGNTIYF.

J is TRBJ1-4 and V is TRBV5-1; possible D gene TRBD1, 5 bases. The CDR3 sequence is 14 residues long. V lost 5 bases to trimming and J lost 0 bases, with 8 bases between them. Germline V gene data show CDR1 as SGHRS and CDR2 as YFSETQ. The CDR3 spells CASSSGPTNEKLFF. In DNA, the CDR3 is TGCGCCAGCAGTTCAGGGCCAACTAATGAAAAACTGTTTTTT.

This sequence joins TRBV29-1 and TRBJ2-7; D is unresolved. Germline V lookup: CDR1 SQVTM, CDR2 ANQGSEA. Trimming removed 6 bases from V and 2 bases from J, with 14 bases in between. CDR3 length equals 13 residues. In DNA, the CDR3 is TGCAGCGTGTGGTTGACTGCCCCCTACGAGCAGTACTTC. It codes for CSVWLTAPYEQYF.

The gene calls are TRBV7-9 and TRBJ2-3; TRBD2 matches 7 bases. The germline V gene has CDR1 SEHNR and CDR2 FQNEAQ (reference sequence). Trimming at V came to 11 bases and at J to 3 bases, leaving 11 bases not matched to a gene. The CDR3 contains 14 residues. This CDR3 reads CASSAGAGTDTQYF. In DNA, the CDR3 is TGTGCCTCTAGCGCGGGAGCGGGGACAGATACGCAGTATTTT.

This chain joins TRBV7-8 and TRBJ2-5; no reliable D call. Germline V gene lookup returns CDR1 SGHVS and CDR2 FQNEAQ. This CDR3 is built from 16 residues. Trimming shortened V by 5 bases and J by 1 base, and 17 bases separated the two germline ends. CDR3 DNA: TGTGCCAGCAGCCCTACCCCCCAGGCAGCCCAAGAGACCCAGTACTTC. Amino acid sequence: CASSPTPQAAQETQYF.

The rearrangement links TRBV11-2 to TRBJ1-5; perhaps TRBD1 as D (5 bases). The CDR3 extends over 14 amino acids. Germline CDR1 reads SGHAT; CDR2 reads FQNNGV. V was pared by 5 bases and J by 4 bases, with 12 bases between. CDR3 protein: CASSLDRTNQPQHF. The CDR3 DNA is TGTGCCAGCAGCCTCGACAGAACGAATCAGCCCCAGCATTTT.

Ten or more counts support this clonotype. The CDR3 sequence is CASIPRGRAAGGYTF. CDR3 DNA: TGTGCCAGCATCCCGAGGGGCAGGGCTGCTGGTGGCTACACCTTC. The V gene is TRBV7-2, the J gene TRBJ1-2; D perhaps matches TRBD1 (5 bases). V lost 7 bases to trimming and J lost 7 bases, with 22 bases between them. The germline V gene encodes CDR1 SGHTA and CDR2 FQGNSA. The CDR3 runs to 15 residues.

This clonotype was picked up many times. The CDR3 nucleotides read TGTGCCAGCAGCTTGATTCCATCCTACGAGCAGTACTTC. Its protein product is CASSLIPSYEQYF. The chain has TRBV5-5 and TRBJ2-7; no clear D gene. The V end lost 1 base, the J end lost 1 base, and 6 bases lay between the germline ends. Germline CDR1 and CDR2: SGHKS and YYEKEE (reference sequence). This CDR3 has 13 residues.

This clonotype showed up just a few times. The rearrangement uses TRBV6-1 and TRBJ1-1; tentative D call: TRBD1 (5 bases). Germline-derived CDR1 and CDR2 are MNHNS and SASEGT. CDR3 size: 14 residues. V was cut by 6 bases and J by 3 bases, with 14 bases left in between. The CDR3 DNA is TGTGCCAGCAGGGGGGTCGAGGAGGACACTGAAGCTTTCTTT. Translating it yields CASRGVEEDTEAFF.

This clonotype appeared a few times. This rearrangement joins TRBV10-3 to TRBJ2-3, with D possibly matching TRBD1 (6 bases). The CDR3 totals 18 residues. Germline values: CDR1 ENHRY, CDR2 SYGVKD. The germline V and J ends were trimmed by 2 bases and 4 bases, with 22 bases remaining between them. CDR3 in amino acids: CAISESMYETGDADTQYF. CDR3 bases: TGTGCCATCAGTGAGAGTATGTATGAGACAGGTGATGCAGATACGCAGTATTTT.

The V call is TRBV10-3, the J call TRBJ1-2; D remains ambiguous. With 4 bases removed from V and 3 bases from J, the gap between germline ends came to 6 bases. The CDR3 runs to 12 residues. The germline CDR1 and CDR2 sequences are ENHRY and SYGVKD. CDR3: CAISGSDYGYTF. The CDR3 bases are TGTGCCATCAGTGGGAGTGACTATGGCTACACCTTC.

This clonotype was found many times. CDR3 region: CASSLAPGNTIYF. The CDR3 DNA reads as TGTGCCAGCAGCTTAGCGCCAGGAAACACCATATATTTT. V usage is TRBV7-9 and J usage is TRBJ1-3; D is unclear. The CDR3 extends over 13 amino acids. The germline V gene has CDR1 SEHNR and CDR2 FQNEAQ (reference sequence). Trimming left V 0 bases short and J 4 bases short, with 4 bases between. Full variable domain (outside the CDR3, taken from reference TRBV7-9 and TRBJ1-3): DTGVSQNPRHKITKRGQNVTFRCDPISEHNRLYWYRQTLGQGPEFLTYFQNEAQLEKSRLLSDRFSAERPKGSFSTLEIQRTEQGDSAMYLCASSLAPGNTIYFGEGSWLTVV.

This rearrangement joins TRBV20-1 to TRBJ2-5; D gene unclear. V was clipped by 5 bases and J by 5 bases, with 21 bases between them. The germline V gene encodes CDR1 DFQATT and CDR2 SNEGSKA (reference sequence). CDR3 size: 15 residues. This CDR3 reads CSAATPRGDPETQYF. The CDR3 bases are TGCAGTGCTGCAACTCCCCGTGGGGATCCCGAGACCCAGTACTTC.

This clonotype came up a few times. The chain is built from TRBV7-2 and TRBJ1-2, with a possible D match to TRBD1 (6 bases). The V gene's germline CDR1 is SGHTA and CDR2 FQGNSA. Deletions cut 1 base from V and 8 bases from J, with 8 bases between. The CDR3 extends over 12 amino acids. The CDR3, as DNA: TGTGCCAGCAGCTTAGGTGGACAGGGCTACACCTTC. It codes for CASSLGGQGYTF.

J is TRBJ1-1 and V is TRBV2; TRBD1 is a possible D gene (5 bases). The length of the CDR3 is 14 residues. The V end was cut by 5 bases, the J end by 6 bases, with 16 bases between. Per the germline V gene, CDR1 is SNHLY and CDR2 is FYNNEI. The CDR3: CASSTEQGNSEAFF. In DNA, the CDR3 is TGTGCCAGCAGTACCGAGCAGGGCAACTCTGAAGCTTTCTTT.

In this sample, this clonotype turned up a few times. The chain combines TRBV9 with TRBJ1-6; TRBD1 matches 11 bases. V lost 5 bases to trimming and J lost 7 bases; unmatched junction nucleotides: 11. The CDR3 extends over 17 amino acids. The germline V gene encodes CDR1 SGDLS and CDR2 YYNGEE. CDR3 bases: TGTGCCAGCAGGGCATCCAGGGGACAGGGGGAAAATTCACCCCTCCACTTT. It translates to CASRASRGQGENSPLHF. Variable domain in full (rest from reference TRBV9 and TRBJ1-6): DSGVTQTPKHLITATGQRVTLRCSPRSGDLSVYWYQQSLDQGLQFLIQYYNGEERAKGNILERFSAQQFPDLHSELNLSSLELGDSALYFCASRASRGQGENSPLHFGNGTRLTVT.

This chain links TRBV24-1 with TRBJ1-5; D unresolved. This CDR3 has 15 residues. In germline, CDR1 is KGHDR, CDR2 SFDVKD. Trimming stripped 6 bases from V and 2 bases from J, with 13 bases between. Written as DNA, the CDR3 is TGTGCCACCAGTTACTTGGGGAAGGGCAATCAGCCCCAGCATTTT. Translating gives CATSYLGKGNQPQHF.

This chain connects TRBV5-5 to TRBJ1-2; a possible D gene is TRBD1 (6 bases). Germline V gene data show CDR1 as SGHKS and CDR2 as YYEKEE (reference sequence). Trimming cost V 4 bases and J 4 bases, with 14 bases left between them. The CDR3 consists of 14 residues. The DNA of the CDR3 is TGTGCCAGCAGCCAGACAGGACAGATCTATGGCTACACCTTC. Its translation is CASSQTGQIYGYTF. Full variable domain (remainder filled in from reference TRBV5-5 and TRBJ1-2): DAGVTQSPTHLIKTRGQQVTLRCSPISGHKSVSWYQQVLGQGPQFIFQYYEKEERGRGNFPDRFSARQFPNYSSELNVNALLLGDSALYLCASSQTGQIYGYTFGSGTRLTVV.

This chain connects TRBV24-1 to TRBJ1-5; D call uncertain. CDR3 length equals 14 residues. The V and J ends lost 11 bases and 6 bases respectively, with 19 bases between them. The germline CDR1 and CDR2 sequences are KGHDR and SFDVKD. CDR3 coding DNA: TGTGCCAGCAGCCCGGAGGTGCGGTTTCAGCCCCAGCATTTT. Protein: CASSPEVRFQPQHF.

The V gene is TRBV4-3, the J gene TRBJ2-6; D is undetermined. V was cut by 5 bases and J by 0 bases, with 8 bases left in between. CDR1 LGHNA and CDR2 YSLEER come from the germline V gene. CDR3 size: 15 residues. This CDR3 is CASSSLLSGANVLTF. DNA for the CDR3: TGCGCCAGCAGCTCTTTACTCTCTGGGGCCAACGTCCTGACTTTC.

The J gene is TRBJ1-4, the V gene TRBV20-1; D gene unclear. The CDR3 totals 12 residues. V was clipped by 2 bases and J by 8 bases, with 9 bases between them. The germline V gene encodes CDR1 DFQATT and CDR2 SNEGSKA (reference sequence). CDR3 DNA sequence: TGCAGTGCTAGAAATTCTCAGGAAAAACTGTTTTTT. Protein sequence: CSARNSQEKLFF.

The V and J genes are TRBV2 and TRBJ2-2; 8 nucleotides agree with TRBD2. CDR1 is SNHLY, CDR2 FYNNEI, per germline. Germline trimming cut 5 bases from V and 2 bases from J; bases unmatched to any gene: 16. CDR3 size: 19 residues. The CDR3 sequence is CASSLLQGSGVLNTGELFF. In DNA, the CDR3 is TGTGCCAGCAGTTTACTTCAGGGTAGCGGGGTTTTAAACACCGGGGAGCTGTTTTTT.

This clonotype was detected many times. The chain couples TRBV20-1 to TRBJ1-1, with D uncertain. Germline CDR1 is DFQATT and CDR2 is SNEGSKA (reference sequence). The length of the CDR3 is 11 residues. Trimming took 6 bases from V and 6 from J, leaving 11 bases between them. DNA for the CDR3: TGCAGTGCCGCCGGGCACGCTGAAGCTTTCTTT. Translation: CSAAGHAEAFF.